This passage covers 32 T cell receptor beta chains from one sample sequenced in a study of control samples from healthy donors and cancer patients. The assay was immunoSEQ multiplex PCR, and TCRdb's table has in-frame clones only and misses some. The table records some 100,000 clones, more than 85% of them present only once. The sequencing input was blood. These receptors were taken from a woman aged 45 to 65 in good health.

A single count supports this clone. The chain uses TRBV23-1 and TRBJ1-1, with D perhaps matching TRBD1 (6 bases). TRBV23-1 qualifies as an ORF whose function is uncertain. The V and J ends lost 3 bases and 2 bases respectively, with 7 bases between them. CDR3 length: 13 amino acids. The CDR3 bases are TGCGCCAGCAGTCAGGACAGAAACACTGAAGCTTTCTTT. This encodes CASSQDRNTEAFF.

The chain recombines TRBV6-5 with TRBJ1-2, with 7 bases that match TRBD1. From germline, CDR1 is MNHEY and CDR2 SVGAGI. CDR3 length: 12 amino acids. J gave up 8 bases and V 8 bases, and 8 bases lay outside the gene matches. The CDR3 DNA follows: TGTGCCAGCCTCACCCCAGGGGGAGGCTACACCTTC. It translates to CASLTPGGGYTF.

This chain links TRBV5-4 with TRBJ1-6; no definite D call. The V and J ends lost 1 base and 12 bases respectively, with 11 bases between them. The CDR3 contains 13 residues. The germline V gene has CDR1 SGHNT and CDR2 YYREEE (reference sequence). The CDR3 is CASSLPTGKPLHF. CDR3 in DNA: TGTGCCAGCAGCTTGCCAACGGGGAAACCCCTCCACTTT.

This sequence joins TRBV19 and TRBJ1-1; TRBD1 matches at 9 bases. Germline trimming cut 5 bases from V and 3 bases from J; bases unmatched to any gene: 10. CDR3 size: 16 residues. Germline-derived CDR1 and CDR2 are LNHDA and SQIVND (reference sequence). The chain's CDR3 is CASSRTGAPPDTEAFF. CDR3 DNA: TGTGCCAGTAGTCGGACAGGGGCGCCTCCTGACACTGAAGCTTTCTTT.

This sequence joins TRBV7-8 and TRBJ1-3; no reliable D call. V was clipped by 1 base and J by 4 bases, with 14 bases between them. This CDR3 has 16 amino acids. Per the germline V gene, CDR1 is SGHVS and CDR2 is FQNEAQ. The CDR3 loop reads CASSLDLARSGNTIYF. In nucleotides, the CDR3 is TGTGCCAGCAGCTTAGACTTGGCCCGGTCCGGAAACACCATATATTTT.

The chain recombines TRBV19 with TRBJ2-2, with 7 bases that match TRBD2. Germline V lookup: CDR1 LNHDA, CDR2 SQIVND (reference sequence). This CDR3 is 15 amino acids long. The ends lost 2 bases at V and 4 bases at J; junction bases unmatched: 4. Here the CDR3 reads CASSITGLTTGELFF. In nucleotides, the CDR3 is TGTGCCAGTAGTATAACGGGACTAACCACCGGGGAGCTGTTTTTT.

The CDR3 protein is CASSLLGQPQHF. The DNA for the CDR3 is TGTGCCAGCAGCTTGCTGGGCCAGCCCCAGCATTTT. The chain carries TRBV5-6 and TRBJ1-5, with D uncertain. Trimming took off 1 base at V and 7 bases at J, with 6 bases between the two ends. The CDR3 consists of 12 residues. CDR1 and CDR2 (germline): SGHDT, YYEEEE. The entire variable domain, with the rest obtained from reference TRBV5-6 and TRBJ1-5, is as follows: DAGVTQSPTHLIKTRGQQVTLRCSPKSGHDTVSWYQQALGQGPQFIFQYYEEEERQRGNFPDRFSGHQFPNYSSELNVNALLLGDSALYLCASSLLGQPQHFGDGTRLSIL.

The chain carries TRBV9 and TRBJ1-1; 10 bases are shared with TRBD1. Germline V gene data show CDR1 as SGDLS and CDR2 as YYNGEE. With 3 bases clipped from V and 5 bases from J, the junction kept 13 bases outside the gene matches. The CDR3 has 17 amino acids. CDR3 DNA: TGTGCCAGCAGCGCGGGACAGGGGACAGGAATGAGGACTGAAGCTTTCTTT. This sequence encodes CASSAGQGTGMRTEAFF.

The chain combines TRBV7-2 with TRBJ2-3; D may be TRBD2 (6 bases). The germline V gene encodes CDR1 SGHTA and CDR2 FQGNSA. This CDR3 is built from 16 residues. V lost 5 bases to trimming and J lost 2 bases, with 17 bases between them. CDR3 nucleotide sequence: TGTGCCAGCAGCCAATTCGGGAGCGGAATCACAGATACGCAGTATTTT. This encodes CASSQFGSGITDTQYF.

Here the CDR3 DNA reads TGTGCCAGCGGGGAAAGGAGACAGGGGACCGGGATTCAGTACTTC. Translating gives CASGERRQGTGIQYF. This rearrangement joins TRBV11-2 to TRBJ2-4; 8 bases match TRBD1. Unmatched junction bases numbered 16, after V lost 8 bases and J lost 10 bases. CDR1 SGHAT and CDR2 FQNNGV come from the germline V gene. This CDR3 is built from 15 residues.

The chain carries TRBV5-1 and TRBJ1-1, with 7 bases that match TRBD1. The ends lost 4 bases at V and 2 bases at J; junction bases unmatched: 5. This CDR3 comprises 14 residues. Per germline, CDR1 SGHRS and CDR2 YFSETQ. CDR3 loop: CASSPGQRNTEAFF. For the CDR3, the DNA is TGCGCCAGCAGCCCGGGACAGAGAAACACTGAAGCTTTCTTT. Complete variable domain (other parts from reference TRBV5-1 and TRBJ1-1): KAGVTQTPRYLIKTRGQQVTLSCSPISGHRSVSWYQQTPGQGLQFLFEYFSETQRNKGNFPGRFSGRQFSNSRSEMNVSTLELGDSALYLCASSPGQRNTEAFFGQGTRLTVV.

This clone appeared a few times. The chain joins TRBV4-3 to TRBJ1-2; D call uncertain. This CDR3 has 15 amino acids. Germline V gene data show CDR1 as LGHNA and CDR2 as YSLEER. With 4 bases removed from V and 0 bases from J, the gap between germline ends came to 12 bases. In nucleotides, the CDR3 is TGCGCCAGCAGCCGGAGCCTTCCTGCTAACTATGGCTACACCTTC. Amino acids: CASSRSLPANYGYTF.

Details on this clone: Compared with germline, one end of the junction differs, possibly owing to a read error. The rearrangement joins TRBV4-3 to TRBJ2-1; tentative D call: TRBD2 (6 bases). CDR1 is LGHNA and CDR2 is YSLEER in the germline V gene. The CDR3 extends over 13 amino acids. As DNA, the CDR3 is TGCGCCAGCAGCAAAGAATGGGGGGATGAGCAGTTCTTC. It is translated as CASSKEWGDEQFF.

This rearrangement joins TRBV30 to TRBJ2-5; D unresolved. In germline, CDR1 is GTSNPN, CDR2 SVGIG (reference sequence). With 3 bases removed from V and 2 bases from J, the gap between germline ends came to 16 bases. There are 15 residues in the CDR3. The CDR3 loop is CAWSPYQKEQETQYF. The CDR3 DNA follows: TGTGCCTGGAGCCCGTACCAAAAGGAACAAGAGACCCAGTACTTC.

This clone came up a few times. The V call is TRBV5-6, the J call TRBJ2-7; D gene ambiguous. Trimming pared 1 base from V and 6 bases from J, leaving 14 bases between. There are 14 residues in the CDR3. Germline V gives CDR1 SGHDT, CDR2 YYEEEE. This CDR3 is CASSLWLVSTEQYV. The CDR3 DNA reads TGTGCCAGCAGCTTGTGGTTGGTAAGCACCGAGCAGTACGTC.

The chain joins TRBV18 to TRBJ2-6; no firm D call. With 4 bases removed from V and 0 bases from J, the gap between germline ends came to 4 bases. This CDR3 contains 14 residues. The V gene's germline CDR1 is KGHSH and CDR2 LQKENI. CDR3: CASSQPSGANVLTF. The CDR3 DNA reads TGTGCCAGCTCACAACCCTCTGGGGCCAACGTCCTGACTTTC.

The J gene is TRBJ2-5, the V gene TRBV29-1; no reliable D call. Germline CDR1 SQVTM, CDR2 ANQGSEA. V shed 4 bases and J shed 0 bases, with 9 bases lying between them. CDR3 length: 13 amino acids. CDR3 residues: CSVVVADQETQYF. CDR3 sequence (DNA): TGCAGCGTTGTCGTTGCGGACCAAGAGACCCAGTACTTC.

The chain carries TRBV11-2 and TRBJ2-3; TRBD2 is a possible D gene (6 bases). CDR1 and CDR2 from the germline V gene are SGHAT and FQNNGV. CDR3 length: 15 amino acids. The CDR3 region has the DNA TGTGCTACCGCCCGACCGGGGGACTCCACAGATACGCAGTATTTT. This codes for CATARPGDSTDTQYF.

V usage is TRBV6-5 and J usage is TRBJ1-5; 10 nucleotides agree with TRBD1. This CDR3 has 13 amino acids. With 11 bases clipped from V and 1 base from J, the junction kept 2 bases outside the gene matches. Germline values: CDR1 MNHEY, CDR2 SVGAGI. The CDR3 is CAGTGDSNQPQHF. In DNA form, the CDR3 reads TGTGCCGGGACAGGGGACAGCAATCAGCCCCAGCATTTT.

The V and J genes are TRBV7-6 and TRBJ2-7, with D tentatively TRBD2 (6 bases). The V gene's germline CDR1 is SGHVS and CDR2 FNYEAQ. There are 13 residues in the CDR3. V shed 5 bases and J shed 2 bases, with 10 bases lying between them. The CDR3 region has the DNA TGTGCCAGCAGCCAGGGACTTGCCTACGAGCAGTACTTC. Protein sequence: CASSQGLAYEQYF.

The chain combines TRBV24-1 with TRBJ1-1; the D is unclear. Germline V lookup: CDR1 KGHDR, CDR2 SFDVKD. The CDR3 spans 13 residues. The V end lost 4 bases, the J end lost 11 bases, and 16 bases lay between the germline ends. The CDR3 loop is CATSDLGEGDAFF. The DNA of the CDR3 is TGTGCCACCAGTGACCTCGGGGAGGGAGACGCTTTCTTT.

This clone is a singleton in its sample. The genes are TRBV27 and TRBJ1-5, with D unclear. V dropped 3 bases and J dropped 4 bases, with 16 bases sitting between them. CDR3 length: 16 amino acids. Germline CDR1 MNHEY, CDR2 SMNVEV (reference sequence). The CDR3 region has the DNA TGTGCCAGCAGTTTTATAAACAGCCTTGCAAATCAGCCCCAGCATTTT. It encodes CASSFINSLANQPQHF.

This clone has only one observation. The chain uses TRBV25-1 and TRBJ2-3; the D gene is possibly TRBD1 (6 bases). V was shortened by 2 bases and J by 0 bases, with 9 bases between the two germline ends. Germline assignment: CDR1 MGHDK and CDR2 SYGVNS. The CDR3 extends over 15 amino acids. The CDR3 DNA sequence: TGTGCCAGCAGTGAACAGGGGATTAGCACAGATACGCAGTATTTT. Translated, it gives CASSEQGISTDTQYF.

The chain has TRBV29-1 and TRBJ2-1; D remains ambiguous. The CDR3 is made up of 11 amino acids. CDR1 SQVTM and CDR2 ANQGSEA come from the germline V gene. The CDR3 protein is CSGTRRNEQFF. In nucleotides, the CDR3 is TGCAGTGGAACCCGCCGTAATGAGCAGTTCTTC.

The V gene is TRBV11-2, the J gene TRBJ2-3; the match to TRBD2 covers 8 bases. The CDR3 sequence is 15 residues long. Trimming took 1 base from V and 6 from J; bases not matched to a gene: 6. Germline values: CDR1 SGHAT, CDR2 FQNNGV. DNA of the CDR3: TGTGCCAGCAGCTTAGCAGGACTAGCATACGATACGCAGTATTTT. It is translated as CASSLAGLAYDTQYF. Full variable domain (missing parts from reference TRBV11-2 and TRBJ2-3): EAGVAQSPRYKIIEKRQSVAFWCNPISGHATLYWYQQILGQGPKLLIQFQNNGVVDDSQLPKDRFSAERLKGVDSTLKIQPAKLEDSAVYLCASSLAGLAYDTQYFGPGTRLTVL.

The gene calls are TRBV6-5 and TRBJ1-6, with 8 positions matching TRBD1. Germline V CDR1 and CDR2: MNHEY, SVGAGI. This CDR3 comprises 14 residues. The ends lost 7 bases at V and 2 bases at J; junction bases unmatched: 1. The DNA for the CDR3 is TGTGCCAGCAACAGGGGGACCTATAATTCACCCCTCCACTTT. The encoded protein is CASNRGTYNSPLHF.

The V call is TRBV9, the J call TRBJ2-5, with TRBD2 matching 8 bases. V trimming: 0 bases; J trimming: 4 bases; junction bases outside the gene matches: 8. Germline V gene sequence: CDR1 SGDLS, CDR2 YYNGEE. The CDR3 contains 16 residues. CDR3 coding DNA: TGTGCCAGCAGCGTAGGCCTAGCGGGTACCCTAGAGACCCAGTACTTC. Protein sequence: CASSVGLAGTLETQYF.

This clone came up a few times. The chain links TRBV7-8 to TRBJ2-2; 10 positions agree with TRBD2. The junction had 4 bases not matched to a gene; V was cut back by 6 bases and J by 3 bases. This CDR3 is built from 15 residues. In germline, CDR1 is SGHVS, CDR2 FQNEAQ. The CDR3 DNA reads as TGTGCCAGCAGTTCTAGCGGGGGTTACACCGGGGAGCTGTTTTTT. It is translated as CASSSSGGYTGELFF. Filled out from reference TRBV7-8 and TRBJ2-2, the complete variable domain reads GAGVSQSPRYKVAKRGQDVALRCDPISGHVSLFWYQQALGQGPEFLTYFQNEAQLDKSGLPSDRFFAERPEGSVSTLKIQRTQQEDSAVYLCASSSSGGYTGELFFGEGSRLTVL.

This clone was counted between two and nine times. The genes are TRBV6-1 and TRBJ1-3; D possibly corresponds to TRBD1 (5 bases). This CDR3 contains 13 residues. Germline V gives CDR1 MNHNS, CDR2 SASEGT. V was shortened by 2 bases and J by 3 bases, with 5 bases between the two germline ends. This CDR3 reads CASSETGGNTIYF. The CDR3 region has the DNA TGTGCCAGCAGTGAAACAGGTGGAAACACCATATATTTT.

The genes are TRBV30 and TRBJ2-1; unclear D gene. Trimming stripped 3 bases from V and 0 bases from J, with 9 bases between. This CDR3 is built from 14 residues. Looked up from germline, CDR1 is GTSNPN and CDR2 is SVGIG (reference sequence). CDR3 amino acids: CAWRGITSYNEQFF. Here the CDR3 DNA reads TGTGCCTGGAGGGGGATCACCTCCTACAATGAGCAGTTCTTC. The whole variable domain, remainder taken from reference TRBV30 and TRBJ2-1, is SQTIHQWPATLVQPVGSPLSLECTVEGTSNPNLYWYRQAAGRGLQLLFYSVGIGQISSEVPQNLSASRPQDRQFILSSKKLLLSDSGFYLCAWRGITSYNEQFFGPGTRLTVL.

The V and J genes are TRBV25-1 and TRBJ1-2, with D uncertain. Trimming took 3 bases from V and 6 from J, leaving 5 bases between them. Germline loops: CDR1 MGHDK, CDR2 SYGVNS. The CDR3 has 11 residues. CDR3 bases: TGTGCCAGCAGTGATTTCCATGGCTACACCTTC. Protein product: CASSDFHGYTF.

The chain is built from TRBV4-1 and TRBJ2-7; weak D call: TRBD2 (6 bases). Trimming shortened V by 0 bases and J by 5 bases, and 14 bases separated the two germline ends. CDR3 length equals 15 residues. CDR1 MGHRA and CDR2 YSYEKL come from the germline V gene. CDR3 in amino acids: CASSQDSGLADEQYF. As DNA, the CDR3 is TGCGCCAGCAGCCAAGATAGCGGCCTGGCGGACGAGCAGTACTTC.